This entry concerns a single T cell receptor beta chain. This specimen belongs to a study of CD8+ T cells in alopecia areata. In the study overall: Each of the treated patients was given oral tofacitinib, 5 to 10 mg twice daily, for moderate-to-severe alopecia areata.

The treatment: oral pan-JAK inhibitor, 5-10 mg twice daily. Alopecia areata patients gave lesional scalp punch biopsies and peripheral blood samples. Starting from PBMCs, sorting isolated CD4+ and CD8+ T cells. The CDR3 loop spans 15 amino acids. V lost 2 bases and J lost 8, with 18 bases in between. Looked up from germline, CDR1 is MNHNS and CDR2 is SASEGT. In each case, RNA was isolated and then reverse transcribed into cDNA as the sequencing template. The assay was immunoSEQ multiplex PCR, and TCRdb's table has in-frame clones only and misses some. The data show 200,000 to 250,000 clones, over 60% seen once.

Here the sequenced sample was CD4+ T cells sorted from blood, taken at approximately week 44, from a patient treated with tofacitinib. This clonotype was sampled from a human donor with alopecia areata. V gene TRBV6-1 combines with J gene TRBJ1-2, with D hard to call. The CDR3 is CASSEQTMRGRGYTF. In nucleotides, the CDR3 is TGTGCCAGCAGTGAACAAACCATGCGGGGTAGGGGCTACACCTTC.